A selection of T cell receptor beta chains follows, all from one sample in a study of T cells in Graves' hyperthyroidism and ophthalmopathy. TCRdb re-called the multiplex PCR reads through MiXCR, storing one row per CDR3 protein. The sample carries more than 550,000 distinct CDR3 sequences, just under 45% recorded once. The sample consisted of peripheral blood or thyroid tissue (not recorded which). The origin of the receptors is an adult man with Graves' disease, either hyperthyroidism or ophthalmopathy (not recorded which). The CDR3 runs from the conserved cysteine through the conserved F or W. The order of the fields is CDR3 length, D gene, V gene, J gene, clone size, CDR3 protein, CDR3 DNA. The D gene is left open where the match is weak. Expanded clones are given a class, and other clones once, few, many or no size at all.

>17|NA|TRBV7-9|TRBJ2-7|few
CASSSILGAGGSYEQYF
TGTGCCAGCAGCTCCATTTTGGGCGCTGGTGGTTCCTACGAGCAGTACTTC
>12|NA|TRBV7-9|TRBJ2-7|NA
CASGEASYEQYF
TGTGCCAGCGGCGAGGCCTCCTACGAGCAGTACTTC
>16|TRBD1|TRBV7-2|TRBJ1-3|many
CASSSADRAGGNTIYF
TGTGCCAGCAGCTCCGCTGACAGGGCGGGTGGAAACACCATATATTTT
>13|NA|TRBV7-9|TRBJ2-7|many
CASSLAPSDEQYF
TGTGCCAGCAGCTTAGCTCCTTCGGACGAGCAGTACTTC
>14|NA|TRBV15|TRBJ1-6|NA
CATSRRSVNSPLHF
TGTGCCACCAGCAGACGGAGCGTCAATTCACCCCTCCACTTT
>13|TRBD1|TRBV29-1|TRBJ1-2|NA
CSAGTGGAEGYTF
TGCAGCGCTGGGACAGGGGGCGCGGAAGGCTACACCTTC
>14|NA|TRBV11-2|TRBJ2-7|few
CASSTSQGDYEQYF
TGTGCCAGCAGCACTAGCCAGGGGGACTACGAGCAGTACTTC
>13|TRBD1|TRBV7-9|TRBJ1-2|NA
CASSLRQGEDYTF
TGTGCCAGCAGCCTCCGACAGGGGGAGGACTACACCTTC
>13|NA|TRBV29-1|TRBJ1-5|NA
CSVADSPNQPQHF
TGCAGCGTCGCGGACAGCCCCAATCAGCCCCAGCATTTT
>14|TRBD1|TRBV24-1|TRBJ2-2|many
CATQGQKNTGELFF
TGTGCCACCCAGGGACAGAAGAACACCGGGGAGCTGTTTTTT
>15|TRBD1|TRBV6-1|TRBJ1-2|NA
CASSITGQGDYGYTF
TGTGCCAGCAGTATTACGGGACAGGGGGACTATGGCTACACCTTC
>16|TRBD2|TRBV6-5|TRBJ2-5|few
CASSYYLAGVRETQYF
TGTGCCAGCAGTTACTACCTAGCGGGAGTGCGAGAGACCCAGTACTTC
>18|TRBD2|TRBV2|TRBJ2-3|few
CASRRGLAGGPHTDTQYF
TGTGCCAGCAGGAGAGGACTAGCGGGAGGGCCTCACACAGATACGCAGTATTTT
>14|TRBD1|TRBV9|TRBJ1-6|NA
CAVAGQGAGSPLHF
TGTGCTGTAGCGGGACAGGGGGCGGGTTCACCCCTCCACTTT
>16|TRBD1|TRBV5-1|TRBJ1-5|NA
CASSSDWDRVRQPQHF
TGCGCCAGCAGCTCGGATTGGGACAGGGTGCGTCAGCCCCAGCATTTT
>16|TRBD2|TRBV15|TRBJ2-2|many
CATSRDPGLVTGELFF
TGTGCCACCAGCAGAGATCCGGGACTAGTCACCGGGGAGCTGTTTTTT
>14|NA|TRBV7-4|TRBJ2-7|NA
CASSYPQGGYEQYF
TGTGCCAGCAGCTACCCACAGGGGGGGTACGAGCAGTACTTC
>10|NA|TRBV29-1|TRBJ1-2|once
CSAFGAGYTF
TGCAGCGCCTTTGGAGCTGGCTACACCTTC
>13|NA|TRBV11-2|TRBJ1-1|few
CASSFVRNTEAFF
TGTGCCAGCAGCTTCGTCCGGAACACTGAAGCTTTCTTT
>15|NA|TRBV6-5|TRBJ2-5|few
CASSYSLEPRETQYF
TGTGCCAGCAGTTACTCTCTGGAACCCCGAGAGACCCAGTACTTC
>16|TRBD1|TRBV7-9|TRBJ1-6|NA
CASSPSGQGENSPLHF
TGTGCCAGCAGCCCCAGCGGACAGGGGGAGAACTCACCCCTCCACTTT
>12|NA|TRBV9|TRBJ2-3|NA
CASSALTNTQYF
TGTGCCAGCAGCGCCCTGACTAATACGCAGTATTTT
>15|NA|TRBV9|TRBJ1-1|NA
CASSAIRSTYTEAFF
TGTGCCAGCAGCGCCATTCGGAGTACCTACACTGAAGCTTTCTTT
>12|TRBD1|TRBV9|TRBJ1-2|many
CASSVGTEGYTF
TGTGCCAGCAGCGTCGGGACAGAAGGCTACACCTTC
>14|TRBD1|TRBV29-1|TRBJ1-5|NA
CSVLGQGDNQPQHF
TGCAGCGTATTGGGACAGGGTGACAATCAGCCCCAGCATTTT
>18|TRBD1|TRBV7-9|TRBJ1-2|few
CASSLASLEQGANYGYTF
TGTGCCAGCAGCTTAGCAAGCCTCGAACAGGGGGCGAATTATGGCTACACCTTC
>16|NA|TRBV19|TRBJ1-3|NA
CASSMGRLTSGNTIYF
TGTGCCAGTAGTATGGGACGCCTGACCTCTGGAAACACCATATATTTT
>12|TRBD1|TRBV29-1|TRBJ1-1|once
CSLGQMNTEAFF
TGCAGCTTGGGACAGATGAACACTGAAGCTTTCTTT
>15|TRBD1|TRBV7-2|TRBJ1-6|NA
CASSSMDRAGSPLHF
TGTGCCAGCAGCTCTATGGACAGGGCCGGTTCACCCCTCCACTTT
>16|TRBD2|TRBV4-3|TRBJ2-5|NA
CASSQDLAGNQETQYF
TGCGCCAGCAGCCAAGATCTAGCGGGCAACCAAGAGACCCAGTACTTC
>12|NA|TRBV6-1|TRBJ1-2|NA
CASGNEVYGYTF
TGTGCCAGTGGAAACGAAGTCTATGGCTACACCTTC
>16|NA|TRBV6-1|TRBJ2-2|NA
CAISGARGQLSGELFF
TGTGCCATCAGTGGAGCGCGTGGACAGCTCAGCGGGGAGCTGTTTTTT
>15|NA|TRBV11-3|TRBJ1-4|NA
CASSFGDATNEKLFF
TGTGCCAGCAGCTTCGGCGATGCAACTAATGAAAAACTGTTTTTT
>14|TRBD1|TRBV7-9|TRBJ2-7|many
CASSLPGQNYEQYF
TGTGCCAGCAGCTTGCCGGGACAGAACTACGAGCAGTACTTC
>14|NA|TRBV12-3/TRBV12-4|TRBJ1-3|many
CASSLGARGNTIYF
TGTGCCAGCAGTTTAGGGGCGAGAGGAAACACCATATATTTT
>14|NA|TRBV28|TRBJ1-2|NA
CASSLGGILYGHTF
TGTGCCAGCAGTTTGGGAGGGATTCTTTATGGCCACACCTTC
>13|NA|TRBV5-1|TRBJ1-3|NA
CASRSNSGNTIYF
TGTGCCAGCAGATCGAACTCTGGAAACACCATATATTTT
>11|TRBD1|TRBV10-1|TRBJ1-1|NA
CASITGAEAFF
TGCGCCAGCATTACAGGGGCTGAAGCTTTCTTT
>13|NA|TRBV25-1|TRBJ1-4|once
CASRETGDGKLFF
TGTGCCAGCAGGGAAACAGGAGACGGAAAACTGTTTTTT
>14|NA|TRBV10-2|TRBJ1-3|NA
CASSDSRSGNTIYF
TGCGCCAGCAGCGACAGCCGCTCTGGAAACACCATATATTTT
>14|NA|TRBV20-1|TRBJ1-1|NA
CSARGSIGNTEAFF
TGCAGTGCTAGAGGTAGTATCGGTAACACTGAAGCTTTCTTT